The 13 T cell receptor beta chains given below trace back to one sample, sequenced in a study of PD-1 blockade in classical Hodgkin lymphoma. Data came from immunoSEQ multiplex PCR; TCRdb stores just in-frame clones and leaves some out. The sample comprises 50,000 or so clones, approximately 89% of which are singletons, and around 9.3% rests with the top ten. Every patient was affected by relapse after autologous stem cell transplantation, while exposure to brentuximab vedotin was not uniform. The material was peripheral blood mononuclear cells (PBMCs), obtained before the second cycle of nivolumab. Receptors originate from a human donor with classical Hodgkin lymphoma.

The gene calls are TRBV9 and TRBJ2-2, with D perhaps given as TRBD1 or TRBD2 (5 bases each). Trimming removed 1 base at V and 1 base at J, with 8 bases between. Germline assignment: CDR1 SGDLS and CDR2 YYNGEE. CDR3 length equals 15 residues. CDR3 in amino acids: CASSVRDENTGELFF. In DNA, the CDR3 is TGTGCCAGCAGCGTACGGGACGAGAACACCGGGGAGCTGTTTTTT.

The CDR3 sequence: CASSLGEQPQHF. The CDR3 region has the DNA TGTGCCAGCAGCTTAGGGGAACAGCCCCAGCATTTT. The V call is TRBV13, the J call TRBJ1-5; D gene uncertain. Trimming removed 0 bases from V and 7 bases from J, with 4 bases in between. The CDR3 is 12 residues long. Per the germline V gene, CDR1 is PRHDT and CDR2 is FYEKMQ (reference sequence). Variable domain in full (rest from reference TRBV13 and TRBJ1-5): AAGVIQSPRHLIKEKRETATLKCYPIPRHDTVYWYQQGPGQDPQFLISFYEKMQSDKGSIPDRFSAQQFSDYHSELNMSSLELGDSALYFCASSLGEQPQHFGDGTRLSIL.

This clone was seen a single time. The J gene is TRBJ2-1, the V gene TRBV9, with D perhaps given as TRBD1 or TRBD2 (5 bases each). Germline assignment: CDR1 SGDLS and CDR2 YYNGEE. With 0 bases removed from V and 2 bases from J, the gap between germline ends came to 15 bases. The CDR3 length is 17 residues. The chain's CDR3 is CASSVGGSLGTYNEQFF. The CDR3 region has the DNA TGTGCCAGCAGCGTAGGGGGGTCGTTGGGGACCTACAATGAGCAGTTCTTC.

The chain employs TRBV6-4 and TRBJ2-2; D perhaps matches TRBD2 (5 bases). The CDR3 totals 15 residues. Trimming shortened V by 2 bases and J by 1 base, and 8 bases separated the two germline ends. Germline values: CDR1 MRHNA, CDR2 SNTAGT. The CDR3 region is CASSDAEGNTGELFF. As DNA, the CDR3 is TGTGCCAGCAGTGACGCCGAGGGGAACACCGGGGAGCTGTTTTTT.

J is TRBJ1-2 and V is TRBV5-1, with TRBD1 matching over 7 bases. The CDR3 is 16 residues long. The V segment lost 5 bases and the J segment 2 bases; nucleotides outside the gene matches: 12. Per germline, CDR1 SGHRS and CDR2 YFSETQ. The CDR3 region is CASSKRWQGGNYGYTF. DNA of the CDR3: TGCGCCAGCAGTAAAAGATGGCAGGGGGGGAACTATGGCTACACCTTC. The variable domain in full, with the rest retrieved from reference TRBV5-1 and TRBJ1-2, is KAGVTQTPRYLIKTRGQQVTLSCSPISGHRSVSWYQQTPGQGLQFLFEYFSETQRNKGNFPGRFSGRQFSNSRSEMNVSTLELGDSALYLCASSKRWQGGNYGYTFGSGTRLTVV.

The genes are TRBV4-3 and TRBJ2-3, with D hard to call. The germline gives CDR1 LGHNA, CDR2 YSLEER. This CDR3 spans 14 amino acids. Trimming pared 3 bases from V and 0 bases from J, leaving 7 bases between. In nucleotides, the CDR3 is TGCGCCAGCAGCCAGGGGATCAGCACAGATACGCAGTATTTT. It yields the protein CASSQGISTDTQYF.

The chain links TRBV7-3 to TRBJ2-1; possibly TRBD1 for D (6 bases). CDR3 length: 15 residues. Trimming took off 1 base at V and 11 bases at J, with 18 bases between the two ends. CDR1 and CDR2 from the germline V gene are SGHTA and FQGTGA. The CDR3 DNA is TGTGCCAGCAGCTTAAACCAGGCAGGGGCTGAAAAGCAGTTCTTC. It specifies CASSLNQAGAEKQFF. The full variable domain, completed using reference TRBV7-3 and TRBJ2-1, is GAGVSQTPSNKVTEKGKYVELRCDPISGHTALYWYRQSLGQGPEFLIYFQGTGAADDSGLPNDRFFAVRPEGSVSTLKIQRTERGDSAVYLCASSLNQAGAEKQFFGPGTRLTVL.

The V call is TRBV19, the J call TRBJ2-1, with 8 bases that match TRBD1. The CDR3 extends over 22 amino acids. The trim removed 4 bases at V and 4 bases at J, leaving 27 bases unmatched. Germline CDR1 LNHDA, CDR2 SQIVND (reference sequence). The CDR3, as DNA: TGTGCCAGTAGTAGGGGATTTGTTTCGGGACAGGTCACCCCGAACTTTTACAATGAGCAGTTCTTC. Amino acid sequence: CASSRGFVSGQVTPNFYNEQFF.

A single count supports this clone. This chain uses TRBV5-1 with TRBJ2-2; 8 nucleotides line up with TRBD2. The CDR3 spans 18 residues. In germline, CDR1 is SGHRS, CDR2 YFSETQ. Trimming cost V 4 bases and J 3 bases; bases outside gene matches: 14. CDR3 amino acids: CASSPLPVLADYTGELFF. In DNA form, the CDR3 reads TGCGCCAGCAGCCCCCTACCGGTACTAGCGGACTACACCGGGGAGCTGTTTTTT.

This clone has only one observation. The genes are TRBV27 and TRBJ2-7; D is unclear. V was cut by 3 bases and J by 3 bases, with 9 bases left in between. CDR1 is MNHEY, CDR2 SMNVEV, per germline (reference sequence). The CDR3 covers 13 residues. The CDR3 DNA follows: TGTGCCAGCAGTTTTGGTGTTTTCTACGAGCAGTACTTC. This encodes CASSFGVFYEQYF.

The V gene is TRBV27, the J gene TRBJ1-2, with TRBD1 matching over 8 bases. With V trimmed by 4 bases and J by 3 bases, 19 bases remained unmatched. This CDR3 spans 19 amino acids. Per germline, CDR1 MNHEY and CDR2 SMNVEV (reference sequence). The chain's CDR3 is CASSSRLRDRRGWYYGYTF. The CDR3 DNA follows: TGTGCCAGCAGTTCACGACTTCGGGACAGGAGGGGGTGGTACTATGGCTACACCTTC.

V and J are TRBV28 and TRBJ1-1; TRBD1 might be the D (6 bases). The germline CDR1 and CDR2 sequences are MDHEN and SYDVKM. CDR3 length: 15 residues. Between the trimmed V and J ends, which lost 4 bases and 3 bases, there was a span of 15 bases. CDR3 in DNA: TGTGCCAGCAGTTCGATCAGGGGCCTACACACTGAAGCTTTCTTT. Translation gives CASSSIRGLHTEAFF.

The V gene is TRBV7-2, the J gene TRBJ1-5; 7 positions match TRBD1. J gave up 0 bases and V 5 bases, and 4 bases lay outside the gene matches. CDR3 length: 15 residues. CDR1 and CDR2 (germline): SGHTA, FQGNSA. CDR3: CASSPYRGSNQPQHF. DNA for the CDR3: TGTGCCAGCAGCCCCTACAGGGGTAGCAATCAGCCCCAGCATTTT.